This TCR beta chain was recovered during a study of regulatory T cells in long-lasting Graves disease. Building the TCR beta libraries relied on iRepertoire HTBI primers, and CDR3 regions underwent Arm-PCR. TCRdb reanalysed the multiplex PCR reads using MiXCR and keeps one entry per CDR3 protein. This table holds about 440,000 distinct CDR3 sequences, 16% found once. V was cut by 3 bases and J by 4 bases, with 12 bases left in between. The germline V gene has CDR1 SGDLS and CDR2 YYNGEE. The CDR3 runs 14 residues. Time point of the sample: newly diagnosed GD, antithyroid drugs for less than 3 months. PBMC RNA served as the TCR library source. This sample was also put to use in a study of T cells in Graves' hyperthyroidism and ophthalmopathy. That source reports: HTBI primers were employed in a first-round RT-PCR of the TCR CDR3.

The TCR was taken from a woman aged 30 to 39 with Graves disease. The rearrangement uses TRBV9 and TRBJ2-3; D is unclear. The sequenced sample was peripheral blood mononuclear cells (PBMCs), obtained at new diagnosis, from a patient treated with antithyroid drugs. DNA of the CDR3: TGTGCCAGCAGCGCGATCGGGTCGGCAGATACGCAGTATTTT. Translated: CASSAIGSADTQYF.